This T cell receptor beta chain was found in a study of blood T cell repertoires in COVID-19. On the study more broadly: Specimens from acute and convalescent COVID-19 originated in the United States, Italy and Spain. T cells, B-cell-depleted T cells, or PBMCs supplied cDNA or gDNA.

A single count supports this clone. Germline-derived CDR1 and CDR2 are SGHTA and FQGTGA. The CDR3 covers 15 residues. V lost 1 base and J 0 bases, leaving 8 bases between the germline ends. In the original workflow: Reference gene primer amplification yielded estimated nucleated cell counts. Profiling relied on immunoSEQ multiplex PCR, and the TCRdb table lists in-frame clones only, not all of them. V, J and clone size reflect that table, while D and trimming were determined from the DNA. The sample contains a few hundred thousand clones, 83% of which appear only once. The V call is TRBV7-3, the J call TRBJ2-3, with TRBD2 as a possible D gene (6 bases). The receptor was isolated from a man in his fifties with active or convalescent COVID-19. Material for sequencing was peripheral blood. The CDR3 spells CASSLNSGSTDTQYF. DNA for the CDR3: TGTGCCAGCAGCTTAAATAGCGGCAGCACAGATACGCAGTATTTT.